Below are 27 T cell receptor beta chains sequenced from a single sample in a study of PD-1 blockade in classical Hodgkin lymphoma. Documented time point: cycle 4 day 1 (C4D1), after more than five weeks of nivolumab. Following autologous stem cell transplantation, relapse occurred in every patient, and exposure to brentuximab vedotin varied. Using immunoSEQ multiplex PCR, the repertoire was profiled, and TCRdb retains in-frame clones only, with some absent. The data hold 100,000 to 120,000 clones, with approximately 89% observed a single time. Sequencing was performed on peripheral blood mononuclear cells (PBMCs), taken before the fourth cycle of nivolumab. These receptor sequences come from a human donor with classical Hodgkin lymphoma.

For the CDR3, the DNA is TGTGCCAGCAGCCCGAACTGGGGTTCGGGAAACACCATATATTTT. Its protein is CASSPNWGSGNTIYF. The V gene is TRBV14, the J gene TRBJ1-3; no reliable D call. The germline CDR1 and CDR2 sequences are SGHDN and FVKESK. V shed 4 bases and J shed 4 bases, with 14 bases lying between them. CDR3 length: 15 amino acids.

This clone was seen only once. The sample contains more than one DNA sequence encoding this CDR3. V and J are TRBV12-5 and TRBJ2-1, with TRBD2 as a possible D gene (6 bases). With 6 bases removed from V and 7 bases from J, the gap between germline ends came to 7 bases. The germline V gene has CDR1 LGHNT and CDR2 FRNRAP. This CDR3 contains 11 residues. CDR3 in amino acids: CASGRGNEQFF. CDR3 DNA: TGTGCTAGTGGCCGGGGGAATGAGCAGTTCTTC. The entire variable domain, with the rest obtained from reference TRBV12-5 and TRBJ2-1, is as follows: DARVTQTPRHKVTEMGQEVTMRCQPILGHNTVFWYRQTMMQGLELLAYFRNRAPLDDSGMPKDRFSAEMPDATLATLKIQPSEPRDSAVYFCASGRGNEQFFGPGTRLTVL.

The V gene is TRBV5-6, the J gene TRBJ1-3, with D possibly matching TRBD1 (5 bases). The CDR3 is made up of 15 amino acids. Trimming took off 3 bases at V and 0 bases at J, with 10 bases between the two ends. The germline CDR1 and CDR2 sequences are SGHDT and YYEEEE. The CDR3 sequence is CASSWGRNSGNTIYF. The CDR3 DNA reads as TGTGCCAGCAGCTGGGGACGGAACTCTGGAAACACCATATATTTT.

The rearrangement uses TRBV18 and TRBJ2-7, with 11 bases that match TRBD1. Germline assignment: CDR1 KGHSH and CDR2 LQKENI. Trimming cost V 2 bases and J 4 bases; bases outside gene matches: 1. This CDR3 spans 14 amino acids. DNA for the CDR3: TGTGCCAGCTCACCAGGGGACAGGGGGTACGAGCAGTACTTC. Amino acids: CASSPGDRGYEQYF.

The chain links TRBV27 to TRBJ2-7, with 8 nucleotides matching TRBD1. Trimming at V came to 5 bases and at J to 0 bases, leaving 9 bases not matched to a gene. Germline V gene sequence: CDR1 MNHEY, CDR2 SMNVEV (reference sequence). CDR3 length: 16 amino acids. Here the CDR3 DNA reads TGTGCCAGCAGTCGATTTAGGACAGGGCCCTCCTACGAGCAGTACTTC. This gives the protein CASSRFRTGPSYEQYF.

In its sample, this clone was seen once. The V and J genes are TRBV4-3 and TRBJ2-2; D remains unclear. The CDR3 sequence is 15 residues long. Germline values: CDR1 LGHNA, CDR2 YSLEER. Deletions cut 0 bases from V and 7 bases from J, with 12 bases between. Here the CDR3 reads CASSQESLRGGELFF. The DNA of the CDR3 is TGCGCCAGCAGCCAAGAGTCTTTGAGAGGCGGGGAGCTGTTTTTT.

The chain employs TRBV7-2 and TRBJ2-1; 9 bases agree with TRBD2. The CDR3 spans 16 residues. CDR1 and CDR2 from the germline V gene are SGHTA and FQGNSA. The V and J ends lost 5 bases and 5 bases, in that order; junction bases with no gene match: 10. This chain's CDR3 is CASSPLGLAGNNEQFF. The CDR3 nucleotides are TGTGCCAGCAGCCCTTTAGGGCTAGCGGGGAACAATGAGCAGTTCTTC.

This chain uses TRBV2 with TRBJ1-1; 11 nucleotides align to TRBD1. CDR1 and CDR2 (germline): SNHLY, FYNNEI. V was pared by 6 bases and J by 10 bases, with 4 bases of the junction left unmatched. The CDR3 is 12 residues long. The CDR3 is CASSGQGAGAFF. The CDR3 DNA is TGTGCCAGCAGCGGACAGGGGGCCGGAGCTTTCTTT.

V and J are TRBV19 and TRBJ1-5, with D perhaps TRBD1 (5 bases). Per germline, CDR1 LNHDA and CDR2 SQIVND (reference sequence). The germline V and J ends were trimmed by 3 bases and 6 bases, with 15 bases remaining between them. The CDR3 totals 15 residues. CDR3 nucleotide sequence: TGTGCCAGTAGTATGGTCGGGGCTGGCAGTCAGCCCCAGCATTTT. Residues: CASSMVGAGSQPQHF.

This chain connects TRBV9 to TRBJ2-1; the D gene is possibly TRBD2 (5 bases). The V end lost 0 bases, the J end lost 8 bases, and 12 bases lay between the germline ends. The CDR3 extends over 14 amino acids. Per the germline V gene, CDR1 is SGDLS and CDR2 is YYNGEE. The CDR3 bases are TGTGCCAGCAGCGTAGCGGGCAGGCGGGATGAGCAGTTCTTC. Translated: CASSVAGRRDEQFF.

The J gene is TRBJ2-7, the V gene TRBV10-1; unclear D gene. Trimming stripped 3 bases from V and 3 bases from J, with 3 bases between. Germline V lookup: CDR1 WNHNN, CDR2 SYGVQD (reference sequence). This CDR3 comprises 11 residues. The CDR3 DNA follows: TGCGCCAGCAGTGACGGCTACGAGCAGTACTTC. Encoded protein: CASSDGYEQYF.

This clone occurred a few times. V is TRBV7-9 and J is TRBJ2-3; 10 positions match TRBD2. The length of the CDR3 is 15 residues. The V gene end was trimmed by 7 bases and the J gene end by 7 bases; junction bases not matched to a gene: 11. Germline lookup yields CDR1 SEHNR and CDR2 FQNEAQ (reference sequence). The CDR3 sequence is CASTSSGRDLHTQYF. CDR3 in DNA: TGTGCCAGCACCTCAAGCGGGAGGGACCTCCATACGCAGTATTTT.

A single count supports this clone. V is TRBV6-1 and J is TRBJ2-7; 10 nucleotides line up with TRBD2. The CDR3 has 15 residues. Trimming removed 6 bases from V and 2 bases from J; junction bases left unmatched: 7. Looked up from germline, CDR1 is MNHNS and CDR2 is SASEGT. The DNA of the CDR3 is TGTGCCAGCAGGGGAGGGGGACTAGCGACCTACGAGCAGTACTTC. This translates into CASRGGGLATYEQYF.

The chain uses TRBV19 and TRBJ2-1; 10 bases are a match to TRBD1. CDR1 is LNHDA, CDR2 SQIVND, per germline (reference sequence). The junction had 4 bases not matched to a gene; V was cut back by 4 bases and J by 4 bases. This CDR3 region has 15 residues. The CDR3 DNA reads as TGTGCCAGTAGTACCGACAGGGGGCAGTACAATGAGCAGTTCTTC. Protein product: CASSTDRGQYNEQFF.

The chain recombines TRBV6-5 with TRBJ1-1; possible D gene TRBD1, 5 bases. The CDR3 is 16 amino acids. Germline V gives CDR1 MNHEY, CDR2 SVGAGI. With 0 bases removed from V and 3 bases from J, the gap between germline ends came to 14 bases. This chain's CDR3 is CASSYSSQGGHTEAFF. The CDR3 region has the DNA TGTGCCAGCAGTTACTCGTCGCAGGGAGGGCACACTGAAGCTTTCTTT.

This clone was detected a few times. The V call is TRBV19, the J call TRBJ1-1, with 9 bases lining up with TRBD1. The trim removed 6 bases at V and 7 bases at J, leaving 6 bases unmatched. The germline V gene encodes CDR1 LNHDA and CDR2 SQIVND (reference sequence). The CDR3 has 13 residues. The CDR3 sequence: CASRPGTGNEAFF. The CDR3, as DNA: TGTGCCAGTAGACCCGGGACAGGGAATGAAGCTTTCTTT.

V usage is TRBV19 and J usage is TRBJ2-7; 10 positions agree with TRBD1. CDR1 is LNHDA, CDR2 SQIVND, per germline (reference sequence). This CDR3 has 15 amino acids. V lost 8 bases to trimming and J lost 2 bases; unmatched junction nucleotides: 9. CDR3 sequence reads: CASQLTGGAPYEQYF. For the CDR3, the DNA is TGTGCCAGTCAGTTGACAGGGGGCGCGCCCTACGAGCAGTACTTC.

Regarding this clone: The same CDR3 can be traced to other DNA sequences in this sample. V usage is TRBV18 and J usage is TRBJ2-7; D is ambiguous. V shed 1 base and J shed 3 bases, with 7 bases lying between them. Germline lookup yields CDR1 KGHSH and CDR2 LQKENI. The CDR3 sequence is 13 residues long. CDR3 sequence (DNA): TGTGCCAGCTCACCACTTCCTAGCTACGAGCAGTACTTC. Residues: CASSPLPSYEQYF.

This sequence joins TRBV7-9 and TRBJ2-1, with 11 bases matching TRBD1. V was clipped by 5 bases and J by 7 bases; unmatched bases: 10. This CDR3 is built from 16 residues. The germline V gene encodes CDR1 SEHNR and CDR2 FQNEAQ (reference sequence). CDR3 DNA sequence: TGTGCCAGCAGCCTTGGCGGACAGGGGGCTCGAAATGAGCAGTTCTTC. Translated, it gives CASSLGGQGARNEQFF.

This clone came up once. The CDR3 DNA sequence: TGCGCCAGCAGCTTGGCAGGTTCTGAAAAACTGTTTTTT. Translation: CASSLAGSEKLFF. This chain links TRBV5-1 with TRBJ1-4; D not resolved. CDR3 length equals 13 residues. V lost 0 bases and J lost 7, with 7 bases in between. Germline V gene lookup returns CDR1 SGHRS and CDR2 YFSETQ.

Ten or more counts support this clone. The rearrangement joins TRBV6-5 to TRBJ1-5, with a weak D call TRBD1 (6 bases). V was cut by 10 bases and J by 6 bases, with 16 bases left in between. There are 13 residues in the CDR3. CDR1 and CDR2 from the germline V gene are MNHEY and SVGAGI. CDR3 sequence (DNA): TGTGCCACCCGTCGGGGGCAAGGTCAGCCCCAGCATTTT. Translated: CATRRGQGQPQHF.

The CDR3 is CASSSQDGAEAFF. CDR3 nucleotide sequence: TGTGCCAGCAGTTCCCAGGACGGTGCTGAAGCTTTCTTT. The gene calls are TRBV6-5 and TRBJ1-1; D is unresolved. This CDR3 region has 13 residues. V gave up 4 bases and J gave up 6 bases, with 12 bases separating them. Germline assignment: CDR1 MNHEY and CDR2 SVGAGI.

This sequence joins TRBV27 and TRBJ2-7, with a possible D match to TRBD1 (6 bases). Germline lookup yields CDR1 MNHEY and CDR2 SMNVEV (reference sequence). V was clipped by 3 bases and J by 0 bases, with 12 bases between them. The CDR3 extends over 15 amino acids. CDR3 bases: TGTGCCAGCAGTTTGGCCGGGACACTCTCCTACGAGCAGTACTTC. It encodes CASSLAGTLSYEQYF.

The chain employs TRBV6-6 and TRBJ2-7; 9 bases line up with TRBD2. J lost 7 bases, V lost 1 base, and 8 bases had no gene match. The CDR3 totals 15 residues. Germline CDR1 is MNHNY and CDR2 is SVGAGI (reference sequence). The CDR3 DNA sequence: TGTGCCAGCAGTTACTTAGCGGGAGATAACAGGGAGCAGTACTTC. Amino acid sequence: CASSYLAGDNREQYF.

The V call is TRBV6-5, the J call TRBJ2-3; D gene unclear. Germline loops: CDR1 MNHEY, CDR2 SVGAGI. This CDR3 is 13 amino acids long. The ends were cut back, 2 bases at V and 4 bases at J, with 7 bases in the middle. The CDR3 nucleotides are TGTGCCAGCAGTTACAAGGGTTCAGATACGCAGTATTTT. Translating it yields CASSYKGSDTQYF.

This clone was recorded once. The chain has TRBV25-1 and TRBJ1-1; 7 bases agree with TRBD1. CDR1 and CDR2 from the germline V gene are MGHDK and SYGVNS. The CDR3 loop spans 14 amino acids. V lost 6 bases and J lost 1; bases outside the gene matches: 5. The CDR3 loop is CASSLGGRNTEAFF. Here the CDR3 DNA reads TGTGCCAGCAGCCTAGGGGGCCGGAACACTGAAGCTTTCTTT. The entire variable domain, with the rest obtained from reference TRBV25-1 and TRBJ1-1, is as follows: EADIYQTPRYLVIGTGKKITLECSQTMGHDKMYWYQQDPGMELHLIHYSYGVNSTEKGDLSSESTVSRIRTEHFPLTLESARPSHTSQYLCASSLGGRNTEAFFGQGTRLTVV.

The rearrangement uses TRBV19 and TRBJ2-1; tentatively, D is TRBD2 (6 bases). V lost 4 bases and J 13 bases, leaving 14 bases between the germline ends. Germline V gene lookup returns CDR1 LNHDA and CDR2 SQIVND (reference sequence). The CDR3 runs 12 residues. Here the CDR3 reads CASSTLTSGQFF. CDR3 nucleotide sequence: TGTGCCAGTAGTACCCTGACTAGTGGACAGTTCTTC.